A selection of T cell receptor beta chains follows, all from one sample in a study of cytomegalovirus exposure and HLA in healthy donors. TCRdb's table, derived via immunoSEQ multiplex PCR, lists solely in-frame clones and lacks some. The sample carries 180,000 or so clones, 72% recorded once. Sequencing was done on a sample of PBMCs. The origin of the receptors is a human donor in good health. The CDR3 runs from the conserved cysteine through the conserved F or W. The D gene is left open where the match is weak. Only some rows state a clone size, as once, few, many or a class for expanded clones.

J,D,V,size,DNA,CDR3
TRBJ1-2,-,TRBV5-1,-,TGCGCCAGCAGCTTGGCCGCAGGGGACTATGGCTACACCTTC,CASSLAAGDYGYTF
TRBJ2-7,-,TRBV19,few,TGTGCCAGTAGTCAGGGGCCCTACGAGCAGTACTTC,CASSQGPYEQYF
TRBJ1-5,-,TRBV2,-,TGTGCCAGCAGTGAGCGGGGTCTTCAGCCCCAGCATTTT,CASSERGLQPQHF
TRBJ2-3,TRBD2,TRBV9,-,TGTGCCAGCAGCTCAGCCTTTAGCGGGTCTATGGGGGCGCAGTATTTT,CASSSAFSGSMGAQYF
TRBJ1-5,TRBD1,TRBV16,-,TGTGCCAGCAGCCATGGGACAGGAAATCAGCCCCAGCATTTT,CASSHGTGNQPQHF
TRBJ1-2,TRBD1,TRBV5-1,-,TGCGCCAGCAGCCCCTCTTTGGACAGGGCGAACTATGGCTACACCTTC,CASSPSLDRANYGYTF
TRBJ2-7,TRBD1,TRBV6-5,-,TGTGCCAGCACCCCAAGGGGGACAGCTTCCTACGAGCAGTACTTC,CASTPRGTASYEQYF
TRBJ2-2,TRBD1,TRBV30,few,TGTGCCTGGGGGACAGGGGAAGTTAACACCGGGGAGCTGTTTTTT,CAWGTGEVNTGELFF
TRBJ1-2,-,TRBV28,once,TGTGCCAGCAGTTACGGTGGGGCTGACTATGGCTACACCTTC,CASSYGGADYGYTF
TRBJ2-7,-,TRBV13,once,TGTGCCAGCAGCTTAATAACAGGGACAAAGATCTCCTACGAGCAGTACTTC,CASSLITGTKISYEQYF
TRBJ2-5,TRBD1,TRBV2,-,TGTGCCAGCAGTGAGGACAGGGGGCGGGAGACCCAGTACTTC,CASSEDRGRETQYF
TRBJ2-3,-,TRBV7-2,-,TGTGCCAGCAGCCAAAGGGGACTTAGCACAGATACGCAGTATTTT,CASSQRGLSTDTQYF
TRBJ1-5,-,TRBV5-5,-,TGTGCCAGCAGCTTGTCGGCGACAGCTTATCAGCCCCAGCATTTT,CASSLSATAYQPQHF
TRBJ2-1,-,TRBV11-1,-,TGTGCCAGCAGCTTACAGGGGGGAAGGGAGCAGTTCTTC,CASSLQGGREQFF
TRBJ2-5,-,TRBV5-1,-,TGCGCCAGCAGCCGATTGGCAGGGGGAGGTGAGGAGACCCAGTACTTC,CASSRLAGGGEETQYF
TRBJ1-5,-,TRBV29-1,-,TGCAGCGTTGGCGGAAACAATCAGCCCCAGCATTTT,CSVGGNNQPQHF
TRBJ2-1,-,TRBV4-1,-,TGCGCCAGCAGCCAAGTATCGGTCCGGGGCAATGAGCAGTTCTTC,CASSQVSVRGNEQFF
TRBJ2-7,TRBD1,TRBV9,-,TGTGCCAGCAGCGGCCGGGACAGGGGCCACGAGCAGTACTTC,CASSGRDRGHEQYF
TRBJ2-5,TRBD2,TRBV7-3,-,TGTGCCAGCAGCTTGACTAGCGGGGGGTCCCAAGAGACCCAGTACTTC,CASSLTSGGSQETQYF
TRBJ2-5,TRBD1,TRBV4-1,-,TGCGCCAGCAGCCTCGGCGCAGGGGGCTTGTGGGAGACCCAGTACTTC,CASSLGAGGLWETQYF
TRBJ2-1,-,TRBV20-1,-,TGCAGTGCTAGCGCCTACAATGAGCAGTTCTTC,CSASAYNEQFF
TRBJ1-1,-,TRBV6-1,-,TGTGCTAGCAGTGAAGCTCACGCGAAGAACACTGAAGCTTTCTTT,CASSEAHAKNTEAFF
TRBJ2-7,TRBD2,TRBV9,-,TGTGCCAGCAGCTCGCGCGGGGGCTCCTACGAGCAGTACTTC,CASSSRGGSYEQYF
TRBJ1-1,TRBD1,TRBV5-5,-,TGTGCCAGCAGCTCCGACAGGGGTCGAGGTGAAGCTTTCTTT,CASSSDRGRGEAFF
TRBJ2-2,TRBD1,TRBV29-1,-,TGCAGCGTGGACAGGGTGAACACCGGGGAGCTGTTTTTT,CSVDRVNTGELFF
TRBJ1-5,TRBD1,TRBV10-3,few,TGTGCCATCAGTGTGGACAGGAGCAATCAGCCCCAGCATTTT,CAISVDRSNQPQHF
TRBJ2-5,-,TRBV25-1,-,TGTGCCAGCAGTGGCGCAGGCGTGGCGGAGACCCAGTACTTC,CASSGAGVAETQYF
TRBJ1-1,TRBD1,TRBV6-4,-,TGTGCCAGCAGTGTGGACAGGGGGACTGAAGCTTTCTTT,CASSVDRGTEAFF
TRBJ2-1,TRBD2,TRBV11-2,-,TGTGCCAGCAGCTCGCTAGCGGGGAGGTACAATGAGCAGTTCTTC,CASSSLAGRYNEQFF
TRBJ1-1,-,TRBV6-6,-,TGTGCCAGCAGCCGCCCCGGGGGGCAGAGCACTGAAGCTTTCTTT,CASSRPGGQSTEAFF
TRBJ2-7,TRBD1,TRBV7-2,-,TGTGCCAGCAGCTTTAGCAACACAGGGGCCTACGAGCAGTACTTC,CASSFSNTGAYEQYF
TRBJ1-3,-,TRBV7-9,-,TGTGCCAGCAGCCCCCGGGGAGTCTCTGGAAACACCATATATTTT,CASSPRGVSGNTIYF
TRBJ2-7,-,TRBV2,-,TGTGCCAGCAGTGAAGAAACTAGAGGGTGCGGGCAGTACTTC,CASSEETRGCGQYF
TRBJ2-2,TRBD1,TRBV19,-,TGTGCCAGCACCGGGACAGGGTTTGGGGAGCTGTTTTTT,CASTGTGFGELFF
TRBJ1-1,-,TRBV18,-,TGTGCCAGCTCAGCCGAGGGACAGAACACTGAAGCTTTCTTT,CASSAEGQNTEAFF
TRBJ1-1,-,TRBV11-2,-,TGTGCCAGCAGCTTAGATCTGGGGGGGGGCACTGAAGCTTTCTTT,CASSLDLGGGTEAFF
TRBJ2-1,-,TRBV6-1,-,TGTGCCAGCAGTGAGGGCCTGGGAGAAAATGAGCAGTTCTTC,CASSEGLGENEQFF
TRBJ2-3,-,TRBV2,-,TGTGCCAGCAGTGTTCTAACAGCCACAGATACGCAGTATTTT,CASSVLTATDTQYF
TRBJ1-5,TRBD1,TRBV5-1,-,TGCGCCAGCAGCCCGGGACAGGGTTTTCAGCCCCAGCATTTT,CASSPGQGFQPQHF
TRBJ2-5,-,TRBV12-5,-,TGTGCTAGTGGTCCGCCCCCTGGACAGTGGGGGACCCAGTACTTC,CASGPPPGQWGTQYF
TRBJ2-6,-,TRBV19,-,TGTGCCAGTAGTATTGAGGGCTCTGGGGCCAACGTCCTGACTTTC,CASSIEGSGANVLTF
TRBJ2-7,TRBD2,TRBV29-1,-,TGCAGCGCTCGGGGGGAGGGGAAAAGCTCCTACGAGCAGTACTTC,CSARGEGKSSYEQYF
TRBJ1-5,TRBD1,TRBV19,many,TGTGCCGGATCAGGGGGCGGTAGCAATCAGCCCCAGCATTTT,CAGSGGGSNQPQHF
TRBJ1-2,-,TRBV6-1,-,TGTGCCAGCAGTGAAGCAGGTGGGGCCGCTGGCCGCTACACCTTC,CASSEAGGAAGRYTF
TRBJ1-1,-,TRBV12-5,-,TGTGCTAGTGTATCGTGGAACACTGAAGCTTTCTTT,CASVSWNTEAFF
TRBJ2-3,-,TRBV29-1,-,TGCAGCGTTGGAGGGTTTAGCCGCACAGATACGCAGTATTTT,CSVGGFSRTDTQYF
TRBJ2-3,TRBD2,TRBV9,once,TGTGCCAGCAGCCCCCTTAGCGGGAACACAGATACGCAGTATTTT,CASSPLSGNTDTQYF
TRBJ1-1,-,TRBV9,-,TGTGCCAGCAGCGTTCGACAGGCCGACACTGAAGCTTTCTTT,CASSVRQADTEAFF
TRBJ2-1,TRBD2,TRBV4-3,once,TGCGCCAGCAGCCAGGCATCAGAGCGGGGGGGGTACAATGAGCAGTTCTTC,CASSQASERGGYNEQFF
TRBJ2-3,TRBD2,TRBV7-6,-,TGTGCCAGCAGCCCCGGTGGTAGCGGGGACCGCACAGATACGCAGTATTTT,CASSPGGSGDRTDTQYF
TRBJ1-5,TRBD1,TRBV2,-,TGTGCCAGCAGGCCCGACAGGGGAGTAGGTCAGCCCCAGCATTTT,CASRPDRGVGQPQHF
TRBJ2-7,-,TRBV19,-,TGTGCCAGTAGTACGGGGGAAGACTACGAGCAGTACTTC,CASSTGEDYEQYF
TRBJ2-1,-,TRBV14,-,TGTGCCAGCAGCCGAAGCCGGGTTGAGCAGTTCTTC,CASSRSRVEQFF
TRBJ2-7,TRBD2,TRBV2,-,TGTGCCAGCAGTGAAGGCCCTAGCGGGGGAAACTACGAGCAGTACTTC,CASSEGPSGGNYEQYF